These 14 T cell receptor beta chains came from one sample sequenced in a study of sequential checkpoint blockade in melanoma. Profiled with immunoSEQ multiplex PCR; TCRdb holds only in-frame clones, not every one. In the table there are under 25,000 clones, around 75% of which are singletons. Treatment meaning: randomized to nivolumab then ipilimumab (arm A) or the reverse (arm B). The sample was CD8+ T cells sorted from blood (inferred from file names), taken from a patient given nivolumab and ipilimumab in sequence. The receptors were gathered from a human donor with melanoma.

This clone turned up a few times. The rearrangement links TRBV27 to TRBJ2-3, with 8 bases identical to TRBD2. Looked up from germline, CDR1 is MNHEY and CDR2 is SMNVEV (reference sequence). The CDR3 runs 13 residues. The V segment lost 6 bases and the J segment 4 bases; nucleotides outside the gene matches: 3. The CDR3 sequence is CASSRGGPDTQYF. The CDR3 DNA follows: TGTGCCAGCAGCCGGGGGGGGCCAGATACGCAGTATTTT.

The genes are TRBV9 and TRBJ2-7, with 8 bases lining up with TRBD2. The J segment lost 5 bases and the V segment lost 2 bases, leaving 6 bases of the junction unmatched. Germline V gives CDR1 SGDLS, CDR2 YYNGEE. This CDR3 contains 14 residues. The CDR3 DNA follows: TGTGCCAGCAGCGTCCAGGCGGGGGGCCACGAGCAGTACTTC. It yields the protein CASSVQAGGHEQYF.

CDR3 nucleotides: TGTGCCAGCAGTTTCAGGGTTAGGGGGCCTAACTATGGCTACACCTTC. Translation gives CASSFRVRGPNYGYTF. The V call is TRBV28, the J call TRBJ1-2, with 7 bases lining up with TRBD1. The length of the CDR3 is 16 residues. CDR1 MDHEN and CDR2 SYDVKM come from the germline V gene. The V gene end was trimmed by 3 bases and the J gene end by 0 bases; junction bases not matched to a gene: 7.

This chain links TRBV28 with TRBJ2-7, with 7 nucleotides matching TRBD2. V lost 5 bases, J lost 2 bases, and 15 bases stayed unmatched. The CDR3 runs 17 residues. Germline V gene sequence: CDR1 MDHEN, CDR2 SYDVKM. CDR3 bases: TGTGCCAGCAGTCCTCCGGGAGGACACGGCGTTACCTACGAGCAGTACTTC. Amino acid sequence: CASSPPGGHGVTYEQYF. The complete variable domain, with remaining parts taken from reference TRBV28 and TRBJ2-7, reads DVKVTQSSRYLVKRTGEKVFLECVQDMDHENMFWYRQDPGLGLRLIYFSYDVKMKEKGDIPEGYSVSREKKERFSLILESASTNQTSMYLCASSPPGGHGVTYEQYFGPGTRLTVT.

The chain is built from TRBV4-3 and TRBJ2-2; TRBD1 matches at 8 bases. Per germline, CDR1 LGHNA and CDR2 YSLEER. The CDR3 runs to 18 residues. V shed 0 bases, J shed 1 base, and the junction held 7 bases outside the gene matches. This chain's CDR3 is CASSQDKIGTGNTGELFF. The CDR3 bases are TGCGCCAGCAGCCAAGATAAGATCGGGACAGGGAACACCGGGGAGCTGTTTTTT.

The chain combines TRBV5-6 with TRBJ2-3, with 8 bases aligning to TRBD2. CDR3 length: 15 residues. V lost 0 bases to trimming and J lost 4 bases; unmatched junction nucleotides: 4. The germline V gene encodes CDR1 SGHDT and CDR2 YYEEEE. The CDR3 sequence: CASSLGTGGADTQYF. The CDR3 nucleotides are TGTGCCAGCAGCTTGGGGACGGGAGGGGCAGATACGCAGTATTTT.

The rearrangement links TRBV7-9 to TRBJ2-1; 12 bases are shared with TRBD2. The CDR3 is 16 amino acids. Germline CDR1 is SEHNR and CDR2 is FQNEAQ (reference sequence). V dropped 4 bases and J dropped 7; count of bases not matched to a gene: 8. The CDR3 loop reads CASSSRLAGEENEQFF. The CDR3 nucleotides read TGTGCCAGCAGCTCAAGACTAGCGGGAGAGGAAAATGAGCAGTTCTTC.

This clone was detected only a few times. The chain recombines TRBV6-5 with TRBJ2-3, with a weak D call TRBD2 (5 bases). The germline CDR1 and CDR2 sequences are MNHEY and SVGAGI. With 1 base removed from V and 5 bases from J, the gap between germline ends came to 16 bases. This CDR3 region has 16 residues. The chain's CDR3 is CASSYYRTPMGDTQYF. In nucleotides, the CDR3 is TGTGCCAGCAGTTACTATCGGACTCCGATGGGAGATACGCAGTATTTT.

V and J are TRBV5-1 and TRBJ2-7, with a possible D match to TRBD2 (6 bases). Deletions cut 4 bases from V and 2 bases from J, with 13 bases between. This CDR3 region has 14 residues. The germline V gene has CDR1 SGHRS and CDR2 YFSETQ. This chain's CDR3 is CASSRDFPPYEQYF. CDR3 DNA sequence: TGCGCCAGCAGCCGGGACTTTCCGCCCTACGAGCAGTACTTC.

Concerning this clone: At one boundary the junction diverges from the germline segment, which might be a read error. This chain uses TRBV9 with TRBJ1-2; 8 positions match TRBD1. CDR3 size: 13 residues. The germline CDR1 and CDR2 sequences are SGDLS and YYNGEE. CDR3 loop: CTSSPRQGYGYTF. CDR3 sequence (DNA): TGTACCAGCAGCCCCCGACAGGGGTATGGCTACACCTTC.

CDR3 in amino acids: CASSWGDRSRGHTGELFF. DNA for the CDR3: TGCGCCAGCAGCTGGGGAGACAGGTCTAGAGGGCACACCGGGGAGCTGTTTTTT. V usage is TRBV5-1 and J usage is TRBJ2-2; the D gene is possibly TRBD1 (6 bases). V was shortened by 3 bases and J by 3 bases, with 21 bases between the two germline ends. This CDR3 is 18 amino acids long. The germline V gene has CDR1 SGHRS and CDR2 YFSETQ.

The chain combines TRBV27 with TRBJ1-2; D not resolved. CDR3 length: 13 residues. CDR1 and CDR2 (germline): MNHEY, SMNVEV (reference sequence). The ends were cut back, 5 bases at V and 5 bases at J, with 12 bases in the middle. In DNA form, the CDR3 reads TGTGCCAGCAGTCCTCTGACGGGTTATGGCTACACCTTC. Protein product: CASSPLTGYGYTF.

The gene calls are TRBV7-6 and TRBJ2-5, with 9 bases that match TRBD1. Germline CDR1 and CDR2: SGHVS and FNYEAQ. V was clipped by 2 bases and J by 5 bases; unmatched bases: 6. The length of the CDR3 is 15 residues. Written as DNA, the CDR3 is TGTGCCAGCAGCTTATGGACAGGGGCCCATGAGACCCAGTACTTC. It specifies CASSLWTGAHETQYF.

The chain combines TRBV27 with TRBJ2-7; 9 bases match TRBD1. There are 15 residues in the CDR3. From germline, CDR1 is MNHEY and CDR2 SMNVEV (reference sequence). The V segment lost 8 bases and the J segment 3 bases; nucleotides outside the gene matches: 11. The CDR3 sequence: CASLLFRDRDYEQYF. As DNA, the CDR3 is TGTGCCAGCTTGCTCTTCCGGGACAGGGACTACGAGCAGTACTTC.